Listed below are T cell receptor beta chains from one sample, sequenced in a study of blood T cell repertoires in COVID-19. Assay used: immunoSEQ multiplex PCR; TCRdb lists only in-frame clones, some missing. The sample shows 100,000 to 150,000 clones, 70% to 80% of them seen only once. Sequenced material: peripheral blood. The receptors were gathered from a man in his forties or fifties with acute or convalescent COVID-19. CDR3s include the opening cysteine and the closing phenylalanine or tryptophan. The order of the fields is D gene, J gene, V gene, clone size, CDR3 protein, CDR3 DNA. The D gene is left open where the match is weak. The listing skips clone size in some rows; elsewhere it reads once, few, many or a size class.

D: NA; J: TRBJ2-5; V: TRBV5-1; size: NA; CDR3: CASTDSQETQYF; DNA: TGCGCCAGCACGGACAGCCAAGAGACCCAGTACTTC
D: TRBD2; J: TRBJ2-3; V: TRBV4-1; size: NA; CDR3: CASSPPQAGASDTQYF; DNA: TGCGCCAGCAGTCCTCCTCAAGCGGGAGCGTCTGATACGCAGTATTTT
D: NA; J: TRBJ1-3; V: TRBV6-5; size: NA; CDR3: CASSYEPPSSGNTIYF; DNA: TGTGCCAGCAGTTACGAACCTCCTAGCTCTGGAAACACCATATATTTT
D: NA; J: TRBJ1-1; V: TRBV4-1; size: few; CDR3: CASSQRRGMNTEAFF; DNA: TGCGCCAGCAGCCAACGACGAGGCATGAACACTGAAGCTTTCTTT
D: NA; J: TRBJ1-5; V: TRBV6-5; size: NA; CDR3: CASRRTGRNQPQHF; DNA: TGTGCCAGCAGACGTACAGGTCGCAATCAGCCCCAGCATTTT
D: TRBD2; J: TRBJ2-5; V: TRBV10-3; size: few; CDR3: CAISESGGSGETQYF; DNA: TGTGCCATCAGTGAGTCTGGCGGGAGCGGTGAGACCCAGTACTTC
D: TRBD1; J: TRBJ1-2; V: TRBV9; size: NA; CDR3: CASSAGTGEIGGYTF; DNA: TGTGCCAGCAGCGCCGGGACAGGGGAAATCGGTGGCTACACCTTC
D: TRBD1; J: TRBJ1-4; V: TRBV4-1; size: NA; CDR3: CASSHVPRDRGREKLFF; DNA: TGCGCCAGCAGCCACGTACCCCGGGACAGGGGGCGGGAAAAACTGTTTTTT
D: TRBD1; J: TRBJ1-3; V: TRBV3-1/TRBV3-2; size: NA; CDR3: CASSQVGQGNGNTIYF; DNA: TGTGCCAGCAGCCAAGTCGGACAGGGAAACGGAAACACCATATATTTT
D: TRBD1; J: TRBJ1-6; V: TRBV11-3; size: NA; CDR3: CASSRGQGDSPLHF; DNA: TGTGCCAGCAGCCGCGGACAGGGGGACTCACCCCTCCACTTT
D: NA; J: TRBJ1-5; V: TRBV19; size: NA; CDR3: CASSRSYQPQHF; DNA: TGTGCCAGTAGTAGAAGCTATCAGCCCCAGCATTTT
D: NA; J: TRBJ2-1; V: TRBV5-1; size: NA; CDR3: CASSLKDSLDEQFF; DNA: TGCGCCAGCAGCTTAAAGGACAGCTTAGATGAGCAGTTCTTC
D: TRBD1; J: TRBJ2-7; V: TRBV28; size: few; CDR3: CASSFHRDRGLREQYF; DNA: TGTGCCAGCAGTTTCCATAGGGACAGGGGTTTACGCGAGCAGTACTTC
D: NA; J: TRBJ2-6; V: TRBV6-6; size: NA; CDR3: CASSRQRRDSGANVLTF; DNA: TGTGCCAGCAGTCGACAGAGACGGGACTCTGGGGCCAACGTCCTGACTTTC
D: TRBD2; J: TRBJ2-1; V: TRBV15; size: once; CDR3: CASTSEENNEQFF; DNA: TGTGCCAGTACTAGCGAGGAAAACAATGAGCAGTTCTTC
D: NA; J: TRBJ1-1; V: TRBV5-1; size: NA; CDR3: CASSLDPVERSRVGGNTEAFF; DNA: TGCGCCAGCAGCTTGGACCCCGTCGAGCGATCACGGGTGGGTGGGAACACTGAAGCTTTCTTT
D: TRBD2; J: TRBJ2-2; V: TRBV10-2; size: NA; CDR3: CASSESLAGTGELFF; DNA: TGCGCCAGCAGTGAGTCATTAGCGGGAACCGGGGAGCTGTTTTTT
D: NA; J: TRBJ2-1; V: TRBV7-3; size: NA; CDR3: CASSPIAETTNEQFF; DNA: TGTGCCAGCAGCCCAATAGCGGAGACCACCAATGAGCAGTTCTTC
D: NA; J: TRBJ2-7; V: TRBV18; size: NA; CDR3: CASSRSSGLLAEQYF; DNA: TGTGCCAGCTCTCGTAGCTCGGGACTCCTTGCCGAGCAGTACTTC
D: NA; J: TRBJ2-1; V: TRBV5-1; size: NA; CDR3: CASSGGRLVLNEQFF; DNA: TGCGCCAGCAGCGGGGGGAGACTAGTTTTGAATGAGCAGTTCTTC
D: TRBD2; J: TRBJ2-2; V: TRBV7-2; size: NA; CDR3: CASSPLGRGANTGELFF; DNA: TGTGCCAGCAGCCCTTTGGGGCGGGGGGCGAACACCGGGGAGCTGTTTTTT
D: TRBD2; J: TRBJ2-7; V: TRBV4-2; size: few; CDR3: CASSPGGGRPYEQYF; DNA: TGTGCCAGCAGTCCCGGCGGGGGGCGGCCCTACGAGCAGTACTTC
D: TRBD1; J: TRBJ2-2; V: TRBV28; size: NA; CDR3: CASSFRQGVMELFF; DNA: TGTGCCAGCAGTTTTAGGCAGGGGGTCATGGAGCTGTTTTTT
D: TRBD1; J: TRBJ1-1; V: TRBV9; size: NA; CDR3: CASSDGDRPTEAFF; DNA: TGTGCCAGCAGCGACGGGGACAGGCCTACTGAAGCTTTCTTT
D: NA; J: TRBJ1-2; V: TRBV18; size: NA; CDR3: CASSSMIGRRPIYGYTF; DNA: TGTGCCAGCTCATCGATGATAGGTCGCAGGCCAATCTATGGCTACACCTTC
D: TRBD2; J: TRBJ2-7; V: TRBV12-5; size: once; CDR3: CASGLVPTSGEQYF; DNA: TGTGCTAGTGGTTTGGTACCGACTAGCGGCGAGCAGTACTTC
D: TRBD1; J: TRBJ1-3; V: TRBV18; size: NA; CDR3: CASSPPQGQGTGNTIYF; DNA: TGTGCCAGCTCACCACCTCAGGGACAGGGGACTGGAAACACCATATATTTT
D: NA; J: TRBJ1-1; V: TRBV5-6; size: NA; CDR3: CASSRAGGANTEAFF; DNA: TGTGCCAGCAGCAGGGCTGGGGGCGCGAACACTGAAGCTTTCTTT
D: NA; J: TRBJ1-1; V: TRBV2; size: NA; CDR3: CASSETGNTEAFF; DNA: TGTGCCAGCAGTGAAACAGGTAACACTGAAGCTTTCTTT
D: TRBD1; J: TRBJ1-2; V: TRBV5-4; size: NA; CDR3: CASSLEVGRGNNYGYTF; DNA: TGTGCCAGCAGCTTGGAGGTTGGCAGGGGGAATAACTATGGCTACACCTTC
D: NA; J: TRBJ2-5; V: TRBV28; size: NA; CDR3: CASSLSGLETQYF; DNA: TGTGCCAGCAGTTTATCGGGGTTGGAGACCCAGTACTTC